What follows is one TCR beta chain and its context. No antigen is known for it. This record comes from a study of T cell responses to AZD1222 COVID-19 vaccine. Findings and limits, study-wide: Nearly half of the spike-specific TCRs reportedly recognize variant regions that carry no mutations.

Using immunoSEQ multiplex PCR, the repertoire was profiled, and TCRdb retains in-frame clones only, with some absent. The data contain approximately 150,000 clones, roughly 90% of them singletons. Germline CDR1 reads LNHDA; CDR2 reads SQIVND (reference sequence). Germline trimming cut 1 base from V and 2 bases from J; bases unmatched to any gene: 5. The CDR3 has 16 residues. The TCR sequence derives from an adult in good health. The genes are TRBV19 and TRBJ1-1, with 9 nucleotides matching TRBD1. Source: peripheral blood, taken on day 0 of AZD1222 vaccination. The CDR3 DNA sequence: TGTGCCAGTAGTATAGGTGGGGACAGGGTCAACACTGAAGCTTTCTTT. Translated, it gives CASSIGGDRVNTEAFF.